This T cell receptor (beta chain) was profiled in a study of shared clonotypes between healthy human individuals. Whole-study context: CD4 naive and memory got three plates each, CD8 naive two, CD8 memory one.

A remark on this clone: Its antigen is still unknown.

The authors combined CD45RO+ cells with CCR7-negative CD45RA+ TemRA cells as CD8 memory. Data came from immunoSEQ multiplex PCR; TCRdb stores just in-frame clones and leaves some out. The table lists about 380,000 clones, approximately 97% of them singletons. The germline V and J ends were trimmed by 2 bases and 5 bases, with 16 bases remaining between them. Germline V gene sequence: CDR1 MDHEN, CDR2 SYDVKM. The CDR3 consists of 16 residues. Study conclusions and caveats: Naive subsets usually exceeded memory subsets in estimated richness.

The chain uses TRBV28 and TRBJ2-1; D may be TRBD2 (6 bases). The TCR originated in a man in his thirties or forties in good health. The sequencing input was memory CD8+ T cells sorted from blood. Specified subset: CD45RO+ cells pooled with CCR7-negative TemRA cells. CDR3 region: CASSLAARGSDNEQFF. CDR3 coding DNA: TGTGCCAGCAGTTTAGCCGCACGGGGGTCAGACAATGAGCAGTTCTTC.